This T cell receptor (beta chain) was captured in a study of response to subunit inactivated influenza vaccine. Study conclusions and caveats: Each seasonal influenza vaccination recruits few new T cells, the authors suggested.

Germline V gene lookup returns CDR1 SQVTM and CDR2 ANQGSEA. V was trimmed by 3 bases and J by 2 bases, leaving 15 bases between them. CDR3 length: 15 residues. TCRdb used MiXCR to reprocess the RT-PCR reads, holding one entry per CDR3 protein. The sample holds hundreds of thousands of distinct CDR3 sequences, 14% seen once. This clonotype was recorded a few times. Antigen: not known. This sample comprised PBMCs from blood, obtained about 14 days before vaccination. The chain carries TRBV29-1 and TRBJ2-3; possibly TRBD2 for D (6 bases). This receptor was identified in a man in his fifties who received an inactivated influenza vaccine. The CDR3 sequence: CSVDPAGHVTDTQYF. CDR3 sequence (DNA): TGCAGCGTTGACCCTGCGGGGCACGTCACAGATACGCAGTATTTT.